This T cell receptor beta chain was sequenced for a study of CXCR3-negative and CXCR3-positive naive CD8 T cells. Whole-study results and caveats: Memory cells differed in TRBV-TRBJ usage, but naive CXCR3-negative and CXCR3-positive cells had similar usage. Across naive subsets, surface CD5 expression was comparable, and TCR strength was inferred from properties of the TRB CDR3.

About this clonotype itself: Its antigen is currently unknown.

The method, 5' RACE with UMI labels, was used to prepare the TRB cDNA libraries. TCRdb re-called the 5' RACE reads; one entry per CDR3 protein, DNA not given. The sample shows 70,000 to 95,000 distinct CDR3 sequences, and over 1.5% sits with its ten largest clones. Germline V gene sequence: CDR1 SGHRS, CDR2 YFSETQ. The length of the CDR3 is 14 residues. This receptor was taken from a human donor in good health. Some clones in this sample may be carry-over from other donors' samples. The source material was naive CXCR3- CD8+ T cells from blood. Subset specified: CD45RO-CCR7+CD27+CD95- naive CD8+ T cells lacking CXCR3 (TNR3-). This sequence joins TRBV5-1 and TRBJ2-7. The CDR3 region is CASSFFQGSYEQYF.